This TCR beta chain was obtained from a study of cytomegalovirus exposure and HLA in healthy donors. Study-level information: Roughly 180 million T cells yielded 100 million or so unique TCR beta sequences in earlier analysis. General observations from the study: Indistinguishable V segments such as TRBV6-2 and TRBV6-3 were excluded. Per a prior analysis, the majority of TCR beta V segments were productive roughly 90% or roughly 30% of the time.

On this clone itself: Its target is not known.

Losses at the gene ends were 0 bases for V and 6 bases for J; bases not matched to a gene: 8. The CDR3 consists of 16 residues. The germline CDR1 and CDR2 sequences are ENHRY and SYGVKD. PCR employed 60 Vbeta and 13 Jbeta primers. Sequenced by immunoSEQ multiplex PCR; TCRdb stores in-frame clones only, minus some. Here the sample table reports 140,000 or so clones. Sequences were obtained from PBMCs. The receptor's source is a male donor in good health and CMV-seronegative. V and J are TRBV10-3 and TRBJ2-1, with TRBD1 identical over 7 bases. Here the CDR3 DNA reads TGTGCCATCAGTGAGTCCCGGGACAGATACGGCAATGAGCAGTTCTTC. Translation: CAISESRDRYGNEQFF.